This T cell receptor beta chain was captured by sequencing in a study of blood T cell repertoires in COVID-19. For the study at large: Samples of COVID-19 (acute and convalescent) were obtained from the United States, Italy and Spain. T cells, B-cell-depleted T cells, or PBMCs supplied cDNA or gDNA.

Germline CDR1 reads LNHDA; CDR2 reads SQIVND (reference sequence). This CDR3 has 16 residues. With 3 bases removed from V and 0 bases from J, the gap between germline ends came to 12 bases. Using immunoSEQ multiplex PCR, the repertoire was profiled, and TCRdb retains in-frame clones only, with some absent. The repertoire includes 250,000 to 350,000 clones, about 87% of them detected once, and roughly 8% sits in the top ten. The material sequenced was peripheral blood. The sequence came from a woman in her fifties or sixties who had recovered from COVID-19. This sequence joins TRBV19 and TRBJ2-1; D is unclear. This CDR3 is CASSISEPSSYNEQFF. The CDR3 nucleotides are TGTGCCAGTAGTATCTCTGAGCCTAGCTCCTACAATGAGCAGTTCTTC.